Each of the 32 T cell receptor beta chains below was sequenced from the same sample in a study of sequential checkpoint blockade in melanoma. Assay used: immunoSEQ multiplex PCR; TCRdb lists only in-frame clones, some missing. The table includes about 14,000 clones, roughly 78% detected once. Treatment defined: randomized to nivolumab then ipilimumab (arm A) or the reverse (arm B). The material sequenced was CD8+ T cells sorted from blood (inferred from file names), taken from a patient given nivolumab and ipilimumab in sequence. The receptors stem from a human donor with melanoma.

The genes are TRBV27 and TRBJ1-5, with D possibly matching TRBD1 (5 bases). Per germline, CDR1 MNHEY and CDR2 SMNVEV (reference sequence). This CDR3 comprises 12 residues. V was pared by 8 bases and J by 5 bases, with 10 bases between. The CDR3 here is CASGGVDQPQHF. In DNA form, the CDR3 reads TGTGCCAGCGGGGGGGTCGATCAGCCCCAGCATTTT.

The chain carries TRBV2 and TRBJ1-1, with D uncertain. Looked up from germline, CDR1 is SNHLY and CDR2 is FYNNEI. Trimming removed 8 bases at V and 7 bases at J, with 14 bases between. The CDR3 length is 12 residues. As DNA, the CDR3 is TGTGCCAGCCCCATTCCCCACATTGAAGCTTTCTTT. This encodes CASPIPHIEAFF.

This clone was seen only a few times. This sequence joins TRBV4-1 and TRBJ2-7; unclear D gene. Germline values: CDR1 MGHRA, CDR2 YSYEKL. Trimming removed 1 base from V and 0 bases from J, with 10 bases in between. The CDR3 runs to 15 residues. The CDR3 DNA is TGCGCCAGCAGCCAAGGACAATCGAGCTCCTACGAGCAGTACTTC. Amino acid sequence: CASSQGQSSSYEQYF.

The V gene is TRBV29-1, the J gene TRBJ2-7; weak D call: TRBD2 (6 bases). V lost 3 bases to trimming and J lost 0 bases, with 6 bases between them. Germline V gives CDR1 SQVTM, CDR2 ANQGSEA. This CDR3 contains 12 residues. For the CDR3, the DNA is TGCAGCGTTGAGGAGGGCTCCTACGAGCAGTACTTC. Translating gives CSVEEGSYEQYF.

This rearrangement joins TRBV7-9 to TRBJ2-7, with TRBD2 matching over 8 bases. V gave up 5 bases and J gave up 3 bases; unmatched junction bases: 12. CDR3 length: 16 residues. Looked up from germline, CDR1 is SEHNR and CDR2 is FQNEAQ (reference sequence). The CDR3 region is CASSNGTSFLLYEQYF. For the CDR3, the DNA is TGTGCCAGCAGCAACGGGACTAGTTTTCTCCTCTACGAGCAGTACTTC. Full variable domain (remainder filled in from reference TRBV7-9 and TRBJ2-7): DTGVSQNPRHKITKRGQNVTFRCDPISEHNRLYWYRQTLGQGPEFLTYFQNEAQLEKSRLLSDRFSAERPKGSFSTLEIQRTEQGDSAMYLCASSNGTSFLLYEQYFGPGTRLTVT.

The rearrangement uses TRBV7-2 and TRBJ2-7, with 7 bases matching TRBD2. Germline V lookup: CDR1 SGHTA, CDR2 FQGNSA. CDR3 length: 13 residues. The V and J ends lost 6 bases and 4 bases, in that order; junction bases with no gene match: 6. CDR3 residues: CASRSGLGYEQYF. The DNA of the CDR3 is TGTGCCAGCAGGTCCGGACTAGGGTACGAGCAGTACTTC.

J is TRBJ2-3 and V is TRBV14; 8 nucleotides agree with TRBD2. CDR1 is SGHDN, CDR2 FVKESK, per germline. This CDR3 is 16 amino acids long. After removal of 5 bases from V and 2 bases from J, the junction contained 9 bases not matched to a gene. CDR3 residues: CASSDAPGLVTDTQYF. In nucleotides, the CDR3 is TGTGCCAGCAGCGATGCACCGGGACTAGTCACAGATACGCAGTATTTT.

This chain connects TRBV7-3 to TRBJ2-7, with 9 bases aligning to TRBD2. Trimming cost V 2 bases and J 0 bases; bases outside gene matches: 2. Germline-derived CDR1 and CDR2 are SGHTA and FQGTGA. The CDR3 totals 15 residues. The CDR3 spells CASSLAGGDSYEQYF. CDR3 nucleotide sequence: TGTGCCAGCAGCTTAGCGGGGGGGGACTCCTACGAGCAGTACTTC.

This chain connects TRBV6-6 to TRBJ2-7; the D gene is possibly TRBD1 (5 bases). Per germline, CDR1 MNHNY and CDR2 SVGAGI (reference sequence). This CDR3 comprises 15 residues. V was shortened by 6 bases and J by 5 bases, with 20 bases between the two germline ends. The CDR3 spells CASSTPPTGVDEQYF. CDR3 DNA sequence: TGTGCCAGCAGCACCCCTCCTACAGGTGTCGACGAGCAGTACTTC.

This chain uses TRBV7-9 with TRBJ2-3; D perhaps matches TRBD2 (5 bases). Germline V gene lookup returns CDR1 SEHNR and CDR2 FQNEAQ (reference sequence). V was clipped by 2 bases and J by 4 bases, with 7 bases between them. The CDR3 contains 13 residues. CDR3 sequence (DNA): TGTGCCAGCAGCTTATCGAGGGCAGATACGCAGTATTTT. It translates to CASSLSRADTQYF.

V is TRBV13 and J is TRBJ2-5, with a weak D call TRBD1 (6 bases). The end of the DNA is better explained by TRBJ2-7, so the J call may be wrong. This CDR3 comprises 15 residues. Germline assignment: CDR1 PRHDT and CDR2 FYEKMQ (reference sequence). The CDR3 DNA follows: TGTGCCAGCAGCTTAGGCCTGGGCAGGGGTTACGAGCAGTACTTC. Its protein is CASSLGLGRGYEQYF.

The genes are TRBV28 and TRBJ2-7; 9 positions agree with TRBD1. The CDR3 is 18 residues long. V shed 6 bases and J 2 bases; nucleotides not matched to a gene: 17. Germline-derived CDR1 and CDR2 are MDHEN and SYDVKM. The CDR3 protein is CASSYPGQGIVFPYEQYF. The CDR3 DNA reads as TGTGCCAGCAGCTATCCGGGACAGGGAATTGTATTCCCCTACGAGCAGTACTTC.

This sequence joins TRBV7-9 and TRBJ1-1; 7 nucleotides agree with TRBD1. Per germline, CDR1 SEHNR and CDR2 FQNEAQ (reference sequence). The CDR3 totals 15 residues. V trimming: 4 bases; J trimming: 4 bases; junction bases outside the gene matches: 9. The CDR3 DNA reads TGTGCCAGCAGCTCCACTACAGGGGCGGGCACTGAAGCTTTCTTT. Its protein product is CASSSTTGAGTEAFF.

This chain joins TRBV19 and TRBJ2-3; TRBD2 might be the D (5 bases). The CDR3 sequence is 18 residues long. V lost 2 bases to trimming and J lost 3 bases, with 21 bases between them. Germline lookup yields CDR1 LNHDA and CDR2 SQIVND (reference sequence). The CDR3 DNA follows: TGTGCCAGTAGTATAAGAGGGCAGGCAGTCAGGCCAACAGATACGCAGTATTTT. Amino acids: CASSIRGQAVRPTDTQYF.

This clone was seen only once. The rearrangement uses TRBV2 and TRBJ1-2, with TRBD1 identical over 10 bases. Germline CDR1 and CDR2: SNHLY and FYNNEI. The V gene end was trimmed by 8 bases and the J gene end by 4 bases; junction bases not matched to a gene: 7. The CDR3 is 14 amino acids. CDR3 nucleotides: TGTGCCAGCCCGGGACAGGGGCGAGGCTATGGCTACACCTTC. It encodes CASPGQGRGYGYTF.

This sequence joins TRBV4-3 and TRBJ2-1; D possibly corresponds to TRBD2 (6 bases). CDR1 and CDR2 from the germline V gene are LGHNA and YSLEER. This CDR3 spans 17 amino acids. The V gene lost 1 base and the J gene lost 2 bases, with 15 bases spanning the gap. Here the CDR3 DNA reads TGCGCCAGCAGCCAAGCTAGAACCCGGGGGACCTACAATGAGCAGTTCTTC. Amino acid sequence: CASSQARTRGTYNEQFF.

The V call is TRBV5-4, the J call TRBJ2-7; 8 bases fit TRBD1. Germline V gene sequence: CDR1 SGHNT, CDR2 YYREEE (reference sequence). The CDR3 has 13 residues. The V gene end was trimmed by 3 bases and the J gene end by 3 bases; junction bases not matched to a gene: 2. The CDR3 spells CASSWGQDYEQYF. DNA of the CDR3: TGTGCCAGCAGCTGGGGACAGGACTACGAGCAGTACTTC.

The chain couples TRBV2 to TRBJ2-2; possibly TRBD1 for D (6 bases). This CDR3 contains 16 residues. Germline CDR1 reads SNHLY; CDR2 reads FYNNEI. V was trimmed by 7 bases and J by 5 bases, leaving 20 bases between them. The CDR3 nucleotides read TGTGCCAGCATCGGGACCACAAGGGGGTGGACCGGGGAGCTGTTTTTT. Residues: CASIGTTRGWTGELFF.

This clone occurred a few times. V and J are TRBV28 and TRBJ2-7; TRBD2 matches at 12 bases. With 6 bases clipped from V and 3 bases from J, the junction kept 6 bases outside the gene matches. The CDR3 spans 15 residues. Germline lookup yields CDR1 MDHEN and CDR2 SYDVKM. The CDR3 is CASRMTSGRVYEQYF. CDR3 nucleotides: TGTGCCAGCAGAATGACTAGCGGGAGAGTCTACGAGCAGTACTTC. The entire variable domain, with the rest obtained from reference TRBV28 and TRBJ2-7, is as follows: DVKVTQSSRYLVKRTGEKVFLECVQDMDHENMFWYRQDPGLGLRLIYFSYDVKMKEKGDIPEGYSVSREKKERFSLILESASTNQTSMYLCASRMTSGRVYEQYFGPGTRLTVT.

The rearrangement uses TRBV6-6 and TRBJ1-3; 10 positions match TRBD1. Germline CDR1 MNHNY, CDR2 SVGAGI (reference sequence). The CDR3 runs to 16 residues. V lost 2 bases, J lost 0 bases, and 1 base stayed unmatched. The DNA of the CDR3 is TGTGCCAGCAGTTACCGGACAGGGGGCTCTGGAAACACCATATATTTT. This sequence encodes CASSYRTGGSGNTIYF.

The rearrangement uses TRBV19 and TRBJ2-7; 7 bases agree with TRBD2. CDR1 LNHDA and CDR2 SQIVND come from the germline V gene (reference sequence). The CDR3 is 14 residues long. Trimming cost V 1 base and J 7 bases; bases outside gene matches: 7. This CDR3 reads CASSIVAGAGEQYF. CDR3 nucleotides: TGTGCCAGTAGTATAGTAGCGGGCGCGGGGGAGCAGTACTTC.

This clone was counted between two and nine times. The CDR3 sequence: CASSYSGGNQPQHF. CDR3 nucleotides: TGTGCCAGCAGTTACTCGGGAGGGAATCAGCCCCAGCATTTT. This chain links TRBV6-5 with TRBJ1-5; D not resolved. V lost 0 bases to trimming and J lost 4 bases, with 7 bases between them. There are 14 residues in the CDR3. Germline V gives CDR1 MNHEY, CDR2 SVGAGI.

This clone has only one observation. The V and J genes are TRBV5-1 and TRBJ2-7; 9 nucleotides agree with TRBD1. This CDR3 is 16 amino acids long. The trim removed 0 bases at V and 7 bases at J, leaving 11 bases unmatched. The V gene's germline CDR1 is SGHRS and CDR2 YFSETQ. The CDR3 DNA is TGCGCCAGCAGCTTGGGCGGGACAGGGACGGATAGTGAGCAGTACTTC. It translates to CASSLGGTGTDSEQYF.

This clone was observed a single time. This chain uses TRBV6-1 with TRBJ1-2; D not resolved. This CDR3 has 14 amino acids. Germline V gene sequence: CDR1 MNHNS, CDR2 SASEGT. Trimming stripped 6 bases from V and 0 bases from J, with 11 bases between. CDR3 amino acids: CASSPGGANYGYTF. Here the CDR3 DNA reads TGTGCCAGCAGCCCCGGTGGAGCTAACTATGGCTACACCTTC.

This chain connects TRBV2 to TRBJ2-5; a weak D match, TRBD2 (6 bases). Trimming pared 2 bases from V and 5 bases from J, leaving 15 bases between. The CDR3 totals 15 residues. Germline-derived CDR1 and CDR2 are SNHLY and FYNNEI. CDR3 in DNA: TGTGCCAGCAGTGAATGGACGGGAGAGGCCGAGACCCAGTACTTC. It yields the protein CASSEWTGEAETQYF.

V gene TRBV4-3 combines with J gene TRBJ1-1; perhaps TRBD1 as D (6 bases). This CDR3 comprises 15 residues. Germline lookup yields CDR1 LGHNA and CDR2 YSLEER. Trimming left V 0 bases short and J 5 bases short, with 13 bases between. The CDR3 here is CASSQDYRGGTEAFF. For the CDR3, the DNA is TGCGCCAGCAGCCAAGACTATAGGGGGGGGACTGAAGCTTTCTTT.

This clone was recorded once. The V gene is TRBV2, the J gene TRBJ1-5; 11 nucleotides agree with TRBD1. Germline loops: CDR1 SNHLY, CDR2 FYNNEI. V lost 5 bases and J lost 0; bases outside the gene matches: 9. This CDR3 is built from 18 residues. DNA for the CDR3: TGTGCCAGCAGTTGGGACAGGGGGGCTTCTCATAGCAATCAGCCCCAGCATTTT. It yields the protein CASSWDRGASHSNQPQHF.

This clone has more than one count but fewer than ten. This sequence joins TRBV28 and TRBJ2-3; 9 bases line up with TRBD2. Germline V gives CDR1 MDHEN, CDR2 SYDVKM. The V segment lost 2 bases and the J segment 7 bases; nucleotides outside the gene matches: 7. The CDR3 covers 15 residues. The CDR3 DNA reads TGTGCCAGCAGTTTAACCCTCCTAGCGGGACATACGCAGTATTTT. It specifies CASSLTLLAGHTQYF. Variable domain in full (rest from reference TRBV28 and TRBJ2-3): DVKVTQSSRYLVKRTGEKVFLECVQDMDHENMFWYRQDPGLGLRLIYFSYDVKMKEKGDIPEGYSVSREKKERFSLILESASTNQTSMYLCASSLTLLAGHTQYFGPGTRLTVL.

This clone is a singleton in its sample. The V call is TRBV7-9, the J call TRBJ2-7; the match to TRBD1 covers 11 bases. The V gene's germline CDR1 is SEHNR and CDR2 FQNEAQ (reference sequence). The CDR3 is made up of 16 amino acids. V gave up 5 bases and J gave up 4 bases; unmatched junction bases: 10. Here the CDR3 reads CASSSTGQGALYEQYF. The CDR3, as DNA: TGTGCCAGCAGCAGTACAGGACAGGGGGCATTGTACGAGCAGTACTTC.

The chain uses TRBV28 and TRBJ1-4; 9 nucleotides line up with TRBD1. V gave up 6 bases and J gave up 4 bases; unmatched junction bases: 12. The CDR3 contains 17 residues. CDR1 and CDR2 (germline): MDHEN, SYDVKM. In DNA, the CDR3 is TGTGCCAGCAGATCACAGGGGGCGACGGGCCATAATGAAAAACTGTTTTTT. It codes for CASRSQGATGHNEKLFF.

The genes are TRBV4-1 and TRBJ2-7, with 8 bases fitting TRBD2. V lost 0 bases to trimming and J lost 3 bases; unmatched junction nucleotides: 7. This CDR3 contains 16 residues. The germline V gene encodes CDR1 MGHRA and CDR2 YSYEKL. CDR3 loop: CASSQEALAADYEQYF. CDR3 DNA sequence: TGCGCCAGCAGCCAAGAAGCACTAGCGGCGGACTACGAGCAGTACTTC.

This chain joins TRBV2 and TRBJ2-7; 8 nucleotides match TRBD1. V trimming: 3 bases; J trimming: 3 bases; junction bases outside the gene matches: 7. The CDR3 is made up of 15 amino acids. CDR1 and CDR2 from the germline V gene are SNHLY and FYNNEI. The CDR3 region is CASSEWVTGVYEQYF. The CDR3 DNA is TGTGCCAGCAGTGAGTGGGTGACAGGGGTCTACGAGCAGTACTTC.